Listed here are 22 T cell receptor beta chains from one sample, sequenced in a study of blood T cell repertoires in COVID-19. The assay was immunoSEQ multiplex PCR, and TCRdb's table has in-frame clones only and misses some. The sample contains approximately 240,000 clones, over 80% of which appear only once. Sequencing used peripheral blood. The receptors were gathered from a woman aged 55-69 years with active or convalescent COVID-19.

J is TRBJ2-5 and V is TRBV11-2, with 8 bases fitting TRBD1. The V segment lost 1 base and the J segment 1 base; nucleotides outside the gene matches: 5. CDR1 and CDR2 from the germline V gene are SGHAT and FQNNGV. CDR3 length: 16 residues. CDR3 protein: CASSLGNRGFQETQYF. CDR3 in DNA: TGTGCCAGCAGCTTAGGAAACAGGGGGTTCCAAGAGACCCAGTACTTC.

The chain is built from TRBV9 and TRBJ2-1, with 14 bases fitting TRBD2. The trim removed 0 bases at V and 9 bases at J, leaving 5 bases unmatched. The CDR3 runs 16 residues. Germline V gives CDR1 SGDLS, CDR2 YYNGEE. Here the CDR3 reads CASSVGLAGGTGEQFF. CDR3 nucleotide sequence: TGTGCCAGCAGCGTAGGACTAGCGGGAGGGACGGGTGAGCAGTTCTTC.

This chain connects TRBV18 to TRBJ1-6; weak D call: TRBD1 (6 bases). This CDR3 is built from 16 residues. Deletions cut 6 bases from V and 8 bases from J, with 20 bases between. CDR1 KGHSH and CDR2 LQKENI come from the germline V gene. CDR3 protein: CASSQNLGRGDSPLHF. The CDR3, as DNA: TGTGCCAGCTCCCAAAATCTTGGCAGGGGAGATTCACCCCTCCACTTT.

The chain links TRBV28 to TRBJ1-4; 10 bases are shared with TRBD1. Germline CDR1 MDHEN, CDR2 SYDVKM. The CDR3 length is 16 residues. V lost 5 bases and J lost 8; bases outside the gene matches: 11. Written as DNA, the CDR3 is TGTGCCAGCAGTGCGAATAGACAGGGGGCGCACGAAAAACTGTTTTTT. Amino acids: CASSANRQGAHEKLFF.

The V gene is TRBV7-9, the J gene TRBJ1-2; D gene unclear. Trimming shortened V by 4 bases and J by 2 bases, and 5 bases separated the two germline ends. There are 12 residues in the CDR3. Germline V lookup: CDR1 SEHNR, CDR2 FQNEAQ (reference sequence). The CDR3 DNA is TGTGCCAGCAGCTCGGGGAACTATGGCTACACCTTC. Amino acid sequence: CASSSGNYGYTF.

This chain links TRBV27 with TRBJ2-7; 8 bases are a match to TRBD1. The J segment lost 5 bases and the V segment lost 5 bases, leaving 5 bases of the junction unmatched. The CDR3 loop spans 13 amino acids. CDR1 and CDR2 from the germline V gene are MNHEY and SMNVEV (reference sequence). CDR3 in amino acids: CASSLPDRDEQYV. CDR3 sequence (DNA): TGTGCCAGCAGTCTCCCGGACAGGGACGAGCAGTACGTC.

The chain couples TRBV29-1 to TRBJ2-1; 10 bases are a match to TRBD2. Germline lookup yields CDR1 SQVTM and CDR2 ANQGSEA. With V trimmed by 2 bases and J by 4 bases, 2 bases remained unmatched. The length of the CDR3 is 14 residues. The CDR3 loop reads CSVERTSGYNEQFF. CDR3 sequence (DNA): TGCAGCGTTGAAAGGACTAGCGGTTACAATGAGCAGTTCTTC.

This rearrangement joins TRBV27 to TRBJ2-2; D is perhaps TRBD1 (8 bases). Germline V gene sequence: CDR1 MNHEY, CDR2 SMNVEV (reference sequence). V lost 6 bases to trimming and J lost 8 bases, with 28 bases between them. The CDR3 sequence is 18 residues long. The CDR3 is CASSHERGGTGRRGELFF. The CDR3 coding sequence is TGTGCCAGCAGCCACGAAAGGGGAGGGACAGGTCGCAGGGGGGAGCTGTTTTTT.

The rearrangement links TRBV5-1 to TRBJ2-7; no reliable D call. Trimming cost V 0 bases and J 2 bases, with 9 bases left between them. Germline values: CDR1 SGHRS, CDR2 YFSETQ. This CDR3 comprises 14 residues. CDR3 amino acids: CASSLGLSTYEQYF. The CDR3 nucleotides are TGCGCCAGCAGCTTGGGACTGTCTACCTACGAGCAGTACTTC.

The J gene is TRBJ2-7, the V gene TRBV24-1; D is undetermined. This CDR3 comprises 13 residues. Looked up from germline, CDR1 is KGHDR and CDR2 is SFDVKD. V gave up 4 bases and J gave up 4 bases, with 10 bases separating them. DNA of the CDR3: TGTGCCACCAGTGAAGGCCAACTATACGAGCAGTACTTC. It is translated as CATSEGQLYEQYF.

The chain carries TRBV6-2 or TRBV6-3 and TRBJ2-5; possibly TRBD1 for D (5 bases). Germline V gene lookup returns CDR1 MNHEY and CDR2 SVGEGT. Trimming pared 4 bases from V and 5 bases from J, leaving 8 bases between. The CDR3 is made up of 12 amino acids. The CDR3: CASSWAGETQYF. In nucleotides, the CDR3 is TGTGCCAGCAGTTGGGCAGGGGAGACCCAGTACTTC.

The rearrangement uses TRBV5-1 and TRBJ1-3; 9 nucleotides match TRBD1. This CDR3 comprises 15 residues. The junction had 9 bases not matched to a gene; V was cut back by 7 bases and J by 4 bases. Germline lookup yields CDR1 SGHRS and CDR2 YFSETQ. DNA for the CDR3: TGCGCCAGCCGGCGGGGGACAGGGACGGGAAACACCATATATTTT. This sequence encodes CASRRGTGTGNTIYF.

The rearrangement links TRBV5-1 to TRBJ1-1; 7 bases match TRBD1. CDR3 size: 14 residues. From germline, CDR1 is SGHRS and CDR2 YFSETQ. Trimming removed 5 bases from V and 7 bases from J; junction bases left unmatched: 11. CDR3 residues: CASRKDRNRVEAFF. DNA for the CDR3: TGCGCCAGCAGGAAGGACAGGAATCGAGTTGAAGCTTTCTTT.

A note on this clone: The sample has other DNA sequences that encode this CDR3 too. CDR3 DNA: TGTGCCAGCTCACCACTCTACTCTGGGGCCAACGTCCTGACTTTC. Amino acid sequence: CASSPLYSGANVLTF. The genes are TRBV18 and TRBJ2-6; D uncertain. Per the germline V gene, CDR1 is KGHSH and CDR2 is LQKENI. The CDR3 is 15 amino acids. V was cut by 1 base and J by 0 bases, with 4 bases left in between.

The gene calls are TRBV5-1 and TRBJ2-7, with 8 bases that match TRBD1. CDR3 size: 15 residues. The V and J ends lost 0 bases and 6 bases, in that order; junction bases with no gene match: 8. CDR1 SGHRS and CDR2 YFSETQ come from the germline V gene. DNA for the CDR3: TGCGCCAGCAGCTTGGCAGGGGGCGAGGCTCTCGAGCAGTACTTC. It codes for CASSLAGGEALEQYF.

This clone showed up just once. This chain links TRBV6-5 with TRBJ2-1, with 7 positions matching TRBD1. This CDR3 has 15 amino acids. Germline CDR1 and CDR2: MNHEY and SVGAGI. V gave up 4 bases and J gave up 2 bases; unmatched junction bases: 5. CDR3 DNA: TGTGCCAGCAGTTCGACCGGGACAGCCTACAATGAGCAGTTCTTC. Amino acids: CASSSTGTAYNEQFF.

The CDR3 loop is CASSQETSGTATQYF. CDR3 DNA: TGTGCCAGCAGCCAAGAGACTAGCGGGACCGCGACCCAGTACTTC. This sequence joins TRBV3-1 (or the pseudogene TRBV3-2) and TRBJ2-5, with 11 bases aligning to TRBD2. V lost 0 bases to trimming and J lost 7 bases; unmatched junction nucleotides: 4. In germline, CDR1 is LGHDT, CDR2 YNNKEL (reference sequence). The CDR3 is 15 amino acids.

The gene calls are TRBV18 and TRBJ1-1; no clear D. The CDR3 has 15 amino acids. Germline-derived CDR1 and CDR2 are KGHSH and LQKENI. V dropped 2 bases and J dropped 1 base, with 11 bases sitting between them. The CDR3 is CASSPTVISNTEAFF. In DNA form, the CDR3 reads TGTGCCAGCTCACCAACGGTCATCTCGAACACTGAAGCTTTCTTT.

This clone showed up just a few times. The CDR3 nucleotides are TGTGCCAGCACCCCGGGACAGGATAATTCACCCCTCCACTTT. Its translation is CASTPGQDNSPLHF. This chain connects TRBV3-1 (or the pseudogene TRBV3-2) to TRBJ1-6; TRBD1 aligns across 8 bases. The CDR3 has 14 amino acids. Trimming cost V 7 bases and J 5 bases; bases outside gene matches: 4. Germline assignment: CDR1 LGHDT and CDR2 YNNKEL (reference sequence).

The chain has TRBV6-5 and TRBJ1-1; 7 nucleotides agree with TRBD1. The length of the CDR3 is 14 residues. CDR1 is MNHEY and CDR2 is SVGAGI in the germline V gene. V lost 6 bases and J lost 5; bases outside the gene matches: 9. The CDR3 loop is CASRRRDRETEAFF. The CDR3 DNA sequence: TGTGCCAGCAGACGCCGGGACAGAGAGACTGAAGCTTTCTTT.

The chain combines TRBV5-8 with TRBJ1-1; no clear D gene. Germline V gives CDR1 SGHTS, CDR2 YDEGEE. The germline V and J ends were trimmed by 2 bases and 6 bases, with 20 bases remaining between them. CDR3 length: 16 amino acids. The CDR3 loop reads CASSLHWRLGRPEAFF. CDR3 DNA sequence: TGTGCCAGCAGCTTACACTGGAGGCTGGGAAGGCCTGAAGCTTTCTTT.

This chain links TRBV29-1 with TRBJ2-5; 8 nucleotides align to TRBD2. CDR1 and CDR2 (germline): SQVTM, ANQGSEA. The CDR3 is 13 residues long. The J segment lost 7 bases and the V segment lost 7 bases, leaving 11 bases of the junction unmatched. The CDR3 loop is CSAGLARDRTQYF. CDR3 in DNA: TGCAGCGCCGGACTAGCCAGGGATAGGACCCAGTACTTC.